Here is one TCR beta chain with its context. Antigen: not known. The junction does not match germline at one end; this may be a read error. The template, about 540 ng total RNA, yielded TCR beta cDNA made with a constant-region primer. Researchers made the TCR beta libraries by running three nested multiplex PCR rounds with slightly modified ARM-PCR. Primers for the first two PCR rounds were TRBV1-TRBV30 forward primers and a C-beta reverse primer (around 10 cycles per round). TCRdb ran MiXCR on the multiplex PCR reads and lists one entry per CDR3 protein. Of about 59,000 distinct CDR3 sequences listed, just over 70% are singletons. This sample was taken from a study of tumor-infiltrating lymphocytes in primary liver carcinoma. In the study overall: Productive TCRbeta read counts per sample ran from roughly 3.5 to 7 million and were similar across tissue types. Study outcomes and limitations: The overlap of tumor-adjacent and tumor-blood pairs was smaller than that of tumor region pairs.

Germline CDR1 reads SGHRS; CDR2 reads YFSETQ. The CDR3 length is 13 residues. Investigators took RNA and DNA out together from roughly 18-30 mg of unsorted bulk tissue. With chronic HBV infection, the patients were also treatment-naive. Every tumor sample held more than 75% viable tumor cells. Sequenced input: liver tumor tissue from sampling region 2. The subset here: tumor region T2, inferior pole. V and J are TRBV5-1 and TRBJ2-7, with 7 bases lining up with TRBD2. The source of this sequence is a middle-aged man with primary liver carcinoma and hepatitis B virus infection. This CDR3 reads CASSLGLIYKQYF. As DNA, the CDR3 is TGCGCGAGCAGCTTGGGACTAATCTACAAGCAGTACTTC.